Below are 19 T cell receptor beta chains sequenced from a single sample in a study of T cell clonality in common variable immunodeficiency. The protocol was immunoSEQ multiplex PCR, while the TCRdb copy is restricted to in-frame clones and leaves out a portion. The sample has around 29,000 clones, none seen only once. Sequences were obtained from peripheral blood mononuclear cells. These receptors were taken from a person aged 18-70 years in good health.

This clone came up many times. The sequence runs out 3 residues before the end of the CDR3; the remainder is reconstructed from the germline J gene. V is TRBV12-5 and J is TRBJ1-1, with 8 positions matching TRBD1. V shed 3 bases and J 0 bases; nucleotides not matched to a gene: 3. The CDR3 extends over 15 amino acids. The germline V gene has CDR1 LGHNT and CDR2 FRNRAP. The CDR3 DNA, read in part, is TGTGCTAGTGGTTTAGGACAGGGCTTGAACACTGAA. Translating gives CASGLGQGLNTE. The CDR3 in its entirety is CASGLGQGLNTEAFF.

The sample holds many counts of this clone. The read ends 3 residues before the CDR3 terminus; that terminus is restored from the germline J gene. This sequence joins TRBV18 and TRBJ2-2, with D possibly TRBD2 on 6 matching bases. V lost 4 bases, J lost 3 bases, and 24 bases lay in between. Germline V CDR1 and CDR2: KGHSH, LQKENI. The CDR3 totals 19 residues. The CDR3 loop reads CASSLQDLVTGGYTGELFF. Partial CDR3 DNA: TGTGCCAGCTCACTGCAGGATCTTGTCACCGGGGGATACACCGGGGAG.

Points on this clone: The read gets to within 3 residues of the CDR3 end, and the germline J gene fills in the rest. The chain links TRBV11-3 to TRBJ1-1; 9 positions agree with TRBD1. The V gene end was trimmed by 3 bases and the J gene end by 1 base; junction bases not matched to a gene: 3. The CDR3 extends over 15 amino acids. Germline CDR1 is SGHNT and CDR2 is YENEEA. CDR3 bases read: TGTGCCAGCAGCTTTACGGGACAGGGGAACACTGAA. Translated: CASSFTGQGNTE. The full CDR3 sequence reads CASSFTGQGNTEAFF.

Worth noting for this clone: The read comes to an end 3 residues before the CDR3 does, leaving the germline J gene to fill in the end. The chain joins TRBV5-1 to TRBJ2-1; 14 bases agree with TRBD2. Trimming cost V 2 bases and J 6 bases; bases outside gene matches: 4. Germline CDR1 is SGHRS and CDR2 is YFSETQ. The CDR3 totals 16 residues. Incomplete CDR3 DNA: TGCGCCAGCAGCTTAAGACTAGCGGGAGGGGGCAATGAG. Translating gives CASSLRLAGGGNE. The complete CDR3 reads CASSLRLAGGGNEQFF. The variable domain in full, completed from reference TRBV5-1 and TRBJ2-1, reads KAGVTQTPRYLIKTRGQQVTLSCSPISGHRSVSWYQQTPGQGLQFLFEYFSETQRNKGNFPGRFSGRQFSNSRSEMNVSTLELGDSALYLCASSLRLAGGGNEQFFGPGTRLTVL.

This clone was seen many times. Sequencing ends 3 residues short of the CDR3 end; the germline J gene provides the rest. The rearrangement links TRBV5-1 to TRBJ2-1, with TRBD2 identical over 10 bases. Per the germline V gene, CDR1 is SGHRS and CDR2 is YFSETQ. This CDR3 is 15 amino acids long. V shed 5 bases, J shed 9 bases, and the junction held 11 bases outside the gene matches. The CDR3 reads CASSNLAGALGEQFF. Partial CDR3 DNA: TGCGCCAGCAGTAATCTAGCGGGAGCGTTGGGTGAG. Full variable domain (rest looked up from reference TRBV5-1 and TRBJ2-1): KAGVTQTPRYLIKTRGQQVTLSCSPISGHRSVSWYQQTPGQGLQFLFEYFSETQRNKGNFPGRFSGRQFSNSRSEMNVSTLELGDSALYLCASSNLAGALGEQFFGPGTRLTVL.

With regard to this clone: The sequence runs out 3 residues before the end of the CDR3; the remainder is reconstructed from the germline J gene. This chain connects TRBV7-6 to TRBJ1-6; 7 nucleotides align to TRBD1. Germline CDR1 reads SGHVS; CDR2 reads FNYEAQ. The trim removed 5 bases at V and 10 bases at J, leaving 5 bases unmatched. CDR3 length: 13 amino acids. The covered CDR3 bases are TGTGCCAGCAGCCAAACAGGGGTATCACCC. Its translation: CASSQTGVSP. From start to end, the CDR3 is CASSQTGVSPLHF.

Notes on this clone: The observed sequence ends 3 residues before the CDR3 terminus, with the missing tail filled in from the germline J gene. This chain uses TRBV2 with TRBJ1-3, with 9 bases that match TRBD1. The CDR3 loop spans 14 amino acids. V was clipped by 5 bases and J by 4 bases; unmatched bases: 3. Germline values: CDR1 SNHLY, CDR2 FYNNEI. CDR3 sequence reads: CASSFDRGGNTIYF. The part of the CDR3 DNA that was read is TGTGCCAGCAGTTTCGACAGGGGGGGAAACACC.

This clone appeared many times. The CDR3 bases that were read are TGTGCCATCAGTGAGTACGAGGCGGCCCCAAGCAAGCCC. Amino acid sequence: CAISEYEAAPSKP. The CDR3, in full, reads CAISEYEAAPSKPQHF. The gene calls are TRBV10-3 and TRBJ1-5; no definite D call. With the read ending 3 residues before the CDR3 end, the germline J gene is used to fill in that end. CDR1 and CDR2 from the germline V gene are ENHRY and SYGVKD. The CDR3 runs 16 residues. Deletions cut 1 base from V and 8 bases from J, with 18 bases between.

As for this clone: The missing CDR3 end, 3 residues past where the read stops, is filled in from the germline J gene. The chain uses TRBV20-1 and TRBJ2-1, with 9 positions matching TRBD2. Germline V CDR1 and CDR2: DFQATT, SNEGSKA (reference sequence). The CDR3 has 15 residues. J gave up 3 bases and V 5 bases, and 8 bases lay outside the gene matches. CDR3 in amino acids: CSAQSRTSVYNEQFF. The DNA read from the CDR3 is TGCAGTGCTCAATCAAGGACTAGCGTCTACAATGAG.

A note on this clone: The read ends 3 residues early relative to the CDR3; the germline J gene fills the gap. The rearrangement uses TRBV5-1 and TRBJ1-2; TRBD1 is a possible D gene (5 bases). The CDR3 is 14 amino acids. Germline CDR1 reads SGHRS; CDR2 reads YFSETQ. CDR3 bases read: TGCGCCAGCAGCATGGGTCAAGGAAAAGGGGTC. Protein sequence: CASSMGQGKGV. The whole CDR3 sequence is CASSMGQGKGVYTF.

For this clone: The CDR3 end falls 3 residues outside the read, so it is completed with the germline J gene. This chain joins TRBV18 and TRBJ2-1; 10 nucleotides agree with TRBD2. This CDR3 region has 20 residues. V lost 0 bases to trimming and J lost 7 bases; unmatched junction nucleotides: 18. CDR1 is KGHSH, CDR2 LQKENI, per germline. CDR3 loop: CASSPPQGALAGGPTNEQFF. The sequenced CDR3 bases are TGTGCCAGCTCACCACCGCAAGGAGCCTTAGCGGGAGGCCCAACAAATGAG.

At least ten counts were recorded for this clone. The missing CDR3 end, 3 residues past where the read stops, is filled in from the germline J gene. The V and J genes are TRBV20-1 and TRBJ2-2; D possibly corresponds to TRBD2 (6 bases). The ends were cut back, 3 bases at V and 6 bases at J, with 11 bases in the middle. Germline V lookup: CDR1 DFQATT, CDR2 SNEGSKA (reference sequence). The CDR3 has 13 amino acids. The CDR3 bases that were read are TGCAGTGCTAGCTCTAGCGAGGCCGGGGAG. Translating gives CSASSSEAGE. The whole CDR3 sequence is CSASSSEAGELFF.

As regards this clone: The read ends 3 residues early relative to the CDR3; the germline J gene fills the gap. Different DNA sequences within this sample yield the same CDR3. This chain uses TRBV7-2 with TRBJ2-7; 9 bases agree with TRBD2. The trim removed 6 bases at V and 5 bases at J, leaving 11 bases unmatched. Germline loops: CDR1 SGHTA, CDR2 FQGNSA. This CDR3 comprises 15 residues. The CDR3 protein is CASRGGLATLDEQYF. The covered CDR3 bases are TGTGCCAGCAGAGGGGGACTAGCCACCCTGGACGAG.

The table lists this clone with many counts. The read is 3 residues too short to cover the CDR3 end, so that end is filled in from the germline J gene. The rearrangement links TRBV7-8 to TRBJ1-5; D may be TRBD1 (6 bases). Germline CDR1 reads SGHVS; CDR2 reads FQNEAQ. This CDR3 spans 14 amino acids. Trimming took off 5 bases at V and 7 bases at J, with 15 bases between the two ends. CDR3 DNA, as far as it was read: TGTGCCAGCAGCGGCCGGGGGGGGGCACAGCCC. Translated, it gives CASSGRGGAQP. The entire CDR3 is CASSGRGGAQPQHF. The full variable domain, rest sourced from reference TRBV7-8 and TRBJ1-5, is GAGVSQSPRYKVAKRGQDVALRCDPISGHVSLFWYQQALGQGPEFLTYFQNEAQLDKSGLPSDRFFAERPEGSVSTLKIQRTQQEDSAVYLCASSGRGGAQPQHFGDGTRLSIL.

At least ten counts were recorded for this clone. The read falls 3 residues short of the CDR3 end, and the missing part is taken from the germline J gene. The V gene is TRBV5-1, the J gene TRBJ2-2; 8 bases match TRBD1. With V trimmed by 4 bases and J by 4 bases, 6 bases remained unmatched. The CDR3 extends over 15 amino acids. CDR1 is SGHRS, CDR2 YFSETQ, per germline. CDR3 DNA, as far as it was read: TGCGCCAGCAGCCCGGGACAGGAATTCACCGGGGAG. This codes for CASSPGQEFTGE. The entire CDR3 sequence reads CASSPGQEFTGELFF.

This clone was seen a handful of times. The CDR3 region is CASSLIEKGGANEQFF. CDR3 DNA (partial): TGCGCCAGCAGCTTGATTGAGAAGGGGGGGGCAAATGAG. The chain uses TRBV5-1 and TRBJ2-1; the D gene is possibly TRBD2 (7 bases). The read finishes 3 residues shy of the CDR3 end, and the germline J gene is used to complete it. The ends were cut back, 1 base at V and 7 bases at J, with 18 bases in the middle. Germline V lookup: CDR1 SGHRS, CDR2 YFSETQ. The CDR3 length is 16 residues.

This clone was found many times. Read sequence stops 3 residues before the CDR3 end, and the germline J gene provides the missing end. The rearrangement links TRBV29-1 to TRBJ2-2; perhaps TRBD1 as D (7 bases). Deletions cut 7 bases from V and 0 bases from J, with 12 bases between. In germline, CDR1 is SQVTM, CDR2 ANQGSEA. The CDR3 is 14 amino acids. The sequenced CDR3 bases are TGCAGCGCCGGGGGACAGTCGAACACCGGGGAG. Translation gives CSAGGQSNTGE. The whole CDR3 is CSAGGQSNTGELFF.

A word on this clone: The read terminates 3 residues ahead of where the CDR3 ends, so the germline J gene completes it. The V call is TRBV27, the J call TRBJ2-7; TRBD1 aligns across 7 bases. Germline V gene sequence: CDR1 MNHEY, CDR2 SMNVEV (reference sequence). V lost 5 bases and J lost 0; bases outside the gene matches: 10. The CDR3 has 16 residues. The sequenced CDR3 bases are TGTGCCAGCAGTCCTATCCGACAGGGCCCCTCCTACGAG. Amino acids: CASSPIRQGPSYE. The whole CDR3 region reads CASSPIRQGPSYEQYF.

This clone was seen at least ten times. Coverage ceases 3 residues before the CDR3 finishes, and the germline J gene fills in the end. The chain has TRBV5-1 and TRBJ1-3; D is perhaps TRBD1 (6 bases). There are 15 residues in the CDR3. Trimming stripped 0 bases from V and 3 bases from J, with 10 bases between. Germline V lookup: CDR1 SGHRS, CDR2 YFSETQ. CDR3 loop: CASSLDRDDGNTIYF. The CDR3 bases that were read are TGCGCCAGCAGCTTGGACAGGGATGATGGAAACACC.